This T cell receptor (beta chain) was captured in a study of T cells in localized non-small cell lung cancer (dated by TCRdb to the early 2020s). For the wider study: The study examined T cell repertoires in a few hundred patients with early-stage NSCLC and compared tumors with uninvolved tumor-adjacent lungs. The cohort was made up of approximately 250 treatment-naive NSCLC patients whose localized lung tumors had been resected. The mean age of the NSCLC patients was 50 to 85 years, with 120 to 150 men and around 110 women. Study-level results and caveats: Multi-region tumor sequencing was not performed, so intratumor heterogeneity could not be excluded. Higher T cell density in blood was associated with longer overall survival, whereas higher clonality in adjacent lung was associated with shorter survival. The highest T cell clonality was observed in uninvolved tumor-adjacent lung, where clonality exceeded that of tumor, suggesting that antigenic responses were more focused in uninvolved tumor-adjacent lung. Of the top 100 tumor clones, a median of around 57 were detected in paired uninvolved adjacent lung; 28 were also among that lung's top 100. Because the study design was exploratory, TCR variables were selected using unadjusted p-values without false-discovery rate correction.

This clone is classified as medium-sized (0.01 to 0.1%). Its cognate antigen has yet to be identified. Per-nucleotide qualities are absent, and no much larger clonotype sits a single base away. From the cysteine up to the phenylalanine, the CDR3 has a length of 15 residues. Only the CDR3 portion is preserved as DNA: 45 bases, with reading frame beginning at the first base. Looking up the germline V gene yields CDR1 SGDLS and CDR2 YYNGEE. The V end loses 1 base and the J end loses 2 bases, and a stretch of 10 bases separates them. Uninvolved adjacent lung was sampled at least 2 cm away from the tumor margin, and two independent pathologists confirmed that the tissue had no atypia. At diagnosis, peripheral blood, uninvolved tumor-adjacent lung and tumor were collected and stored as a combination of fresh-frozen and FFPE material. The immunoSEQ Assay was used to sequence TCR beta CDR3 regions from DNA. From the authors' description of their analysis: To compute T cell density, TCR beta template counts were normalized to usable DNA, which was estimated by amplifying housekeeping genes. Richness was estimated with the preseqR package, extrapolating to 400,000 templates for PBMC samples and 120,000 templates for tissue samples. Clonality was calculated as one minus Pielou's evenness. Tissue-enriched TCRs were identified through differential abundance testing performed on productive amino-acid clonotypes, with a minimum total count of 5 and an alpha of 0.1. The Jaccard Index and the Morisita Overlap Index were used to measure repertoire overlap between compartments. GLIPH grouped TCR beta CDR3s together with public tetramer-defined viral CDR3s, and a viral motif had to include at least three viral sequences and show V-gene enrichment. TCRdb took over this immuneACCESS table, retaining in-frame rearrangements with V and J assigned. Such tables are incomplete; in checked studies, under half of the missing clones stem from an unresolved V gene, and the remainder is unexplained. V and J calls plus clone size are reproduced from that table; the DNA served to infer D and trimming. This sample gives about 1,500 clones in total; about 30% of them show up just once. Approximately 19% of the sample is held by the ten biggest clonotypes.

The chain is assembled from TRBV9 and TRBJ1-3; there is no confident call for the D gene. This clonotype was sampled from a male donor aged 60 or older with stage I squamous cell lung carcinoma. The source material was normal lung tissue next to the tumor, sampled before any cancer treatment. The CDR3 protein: CASSVTTGTGNTIYF. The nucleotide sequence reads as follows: TGTGCCAGCAGCGTAACCACGGGAACTGGAAACACCATATATTTT.